Each of the 6 T cell receptor beta chains below was sequenced from the same sample in a study of sequential checkpoint blockade in melanoma (dated by TCRdb to about 2019). Receptor amplification or capture employed the immunoSEQ multiplex PCR assay. TCRdb holds this immuneACCESS table with in-frame rearrangements only. Some clones are missing; in checked studies, unresolved V genes explain under half, and the rest has no known cause. This sample holds about 22,000 clones; roughly 76% were observed only once. The ten biggest clones cover 27% of the sample. This sample's treatment or condition label indicates: randomized to nivolumab then ipilimumab (arm A) or the reverse (arm B). The sequencing here drew on CD8+ T cells sorted from blood (inferred from file names), taken from a patient given nivolumab and ipilimumab in sequence. These receptors originate from a human donor with melanoma.

This clone was observed a single time. The chain carries TRBV7-9 and TRBJ2-5, with D hard to call. V lost 5 bases, J lost 7 bases, and 17 bases lay in between. The CDR3 is 14 residues long. Germline CDR1 SEHNR, CDR2 FQNEAQ (reference sequence). The CDR3 here is CASSPEPYPPTQYF. Written as DNA, the CDR3 is TGTGCCAGCAGCCCCGAGCCTTACCCTCCGACCCAGTACTTC. Variable domain in full (rest from reference TRBV7-9 and TRBJ2-5): DTGVSQNPRHKITKRGQNVTFRCDPISEHNRLYWYRQTLGQGPEFLTYFQNEAQLEKSRLLSDRFSAERPKGSFSTLEIQRTEQGDSAMYLCASSPEPYPPTQYFGPGTRLLVL.

The V and J genes are TRBV27 and TRBJ1-2; D might be TRBD1 (5 bases). The V gene lost 4 bases and the J gene lost 3 bases, with 12 bases spanning the gap. This CDR3 is built from 14 residues. Germline CDR1 MNHEY, CDR2 SMNVEV (reference sequence). This CDR3 is CASSYQGGDYGYTF. The CDR3, as DNA: TGTGCCAGCAGTTATCAAGGAGGGGACTATGGCTACACCTTC.

The rearrangement links TRBV28 to TRBJ1-5, with 8 nucleotides matching TRBD1. The CDR3 extends over 15 amino acids. V was pared by 6 bases and J by 0 bases, with 4 bases of the junction left unmatched. CDR1 is MDHEN and CDR2 is SYDVKM in the germline V gene. This CDR3 is CASRPQGDSNQPQHF. For the CDR3, the DNA is TGTGCCAGCAGACCACAGGGGGATAGCAATCAGCCCCAGCATTTT.

This rearrangement joins TRBV7-8 to TRBJ2-7; TRBD1 matches at 8 bases. The CDR3 runs 16 residues. V shed 1 base and J 3 bases; nucleotides not matched to a gene: 8. Germline V gives CDR1 SGHVS, CDR2 FQNEAQ. CDR3 sequence: CASSLGGQGTFYEQYF. The CDR3 DNA reads as TGTGCCAGCAGCTTAGGTGGACAGGGAACTTTCTACGAGCAGTACTTC.

CDR3 sequence: CASTRGLALNEQYF. For the CDR3, the DNA is TGTGCCAGCACCCGGGGACTAGCGCTTAACGAGCAGTACTTC. V usage is TRBV6-1 and J usage is TRBJ2-7, with 10 bases fitting TRBD2. This CDR3 has 14 amino acids. Losses at the gene ends were 7 bases for V and 5 bases for J; bases not matched to a gene: 8. The germline gives CDR1 MNHNS, CDR2 SASEGT.

By frequency in the sample, this clone is medium-sized. The V call is TRBV6-6, the J call TRBJ2-5; a possible D gene is TRBD1 (5 bases). V lost 0 bases and J lost 4, with 6 bases in between. CDR3 size: 13 residues. CDR1 MNHNY and CDR2 SVGAGI come from the germline V gene (reference sequence). This CDR3 reads CASSYSGAETQYF. The CDR3 DNA reads TGTGCCAGCAGTTACTCAGGGGCAGAGACCCAGTACTTC.